Shown below are 29 T cell receptor beta chains from a single sample sequenced in a study of blood T cell repertoires in COVID-19. Method: immunoSEQ multiplex PCR; TCRdb's copy keeps in-frame clones and lacks some. The table has under 250,000 clones, 86% seen once. Sequencing was performed on peripheral blood. Receptors originate from an elderly woman with COVID-19, enrolled during active disease.

V gene TRBV6-5 combines with J gene TRBJ2-1, with D maybe TRBD2 (6 bases). With 4 bases removed from V and 0 bases from J, the gap between germline ends came to 10 bases. Looked up from germline, CDR1 is MNHEY and CDR2 is SVGAGI. There are 15 residues in the CDR3. The CDR3 region is CASSSWDFSYNEQFF. The CDR3 bases are TGTGCCAGCAGTTCCTGGGACTTCTCCTACAATGAGCAGTTCTTC.

V usage is TRBV6-4 and J usage is TRBJ2-5; D may be TRBD1 (5 bases). CDR3 length equals 13 residues. Germline V CDR1 and CDR2: MRHNA, SNTAGT. Trimming removed 3 bases from V and 7 bases from J, with 12 bases in between. Written as DNA, the CDR3 is TGTGCCAGCAGTGAACAGGCCCGCGCGACCCAGTACTTC. Translating gives CASSEQARATQYF.

The V and J genes are TRBV5-4 and TRBJ2-1; possibly TRBD2 for D (7 bases). The CDR3 runs to 16 residues. CDR1 is SGHNT, CDR2 YYREEE, per germline (reference sequence). V dropped 6 bases and J dropped 3 bases, with 19 bases sitting between them. As DNA, the CDR3 is TGTGCCAGCACGAGGGGGGGGCAAGGAAACTACAATGAGCAGTTCTTC. Translation: CASTRGGQGNYNEQFF.

V and J are TRBV3-1 (or the pseudogene TRBV3-2) and TRBJ2-5, with TRBD2 identical over 8 bases. CDR3 length: 16 residues. Germline assignment: CDR1 LGHDT and CDR2 YNNKEL (reference sequence). The V segment lost 0 bases and the J segment 5 bases; nucleotides outside the gene matches: 8. The CDR3 DNA sequence: TGTGCCAGCAGCCAAGATTCGGGGGGGCCAGGGGAGACCCAGTACTTC. Encoded protein: CASSQDSGGPGETQYF.

V is TRBV15 and J is TRBJ1-2; D is perhaps TRBD1 (5 bases). Deletions cut 1 base from V and 1 base from J, with 10 bases between. This CDR3 region has 15 residues. CDR1 is LNHNV and CDR2 is YYDKDF in the germline V gene (reference sequence). The CDR3 DNA reads as TGTGCCACCAGCAGAGCACGAGACAGTAACTATGGCTACACCTTC. Translating it yields CATSRARDSNYGYTF.

The chain couples TRBV18 to TRBJ1-4, with TRBD1 as a possible D gene (5 bases). Germline CDR1 reads KGHSH; CDR2 reads LQKENI. The CDR3 has 15 residues. With 2 bases removed from V and 4 bases from J, the gap between germline ends came to 11 bases. The CDR3 DNA sequence: TGTGCCAGCTCACCATTGGACACGATTAATGAAAAACTGTTTTTT. This translates into CASSPLDTINEKLFF.

This clone was observed a handful of times. The chain is built from TRBV7-2 and TRBJ2-7, with TRBD2 as a possible D gene (6 bases). Trimming took off 0 bases at V and 0 bases at J, with 18 bases between the two ends. This CDR3 spans 18 amino acids. The germline gives CDR1 SGHTA, CDR2 FQGNSA. The CDR3 DNA reads as TGTGCCAGCAGCTTAGCGCATGGAGGGGCTATAAGCTCCTACGAGCAGTACTTC. Encoded protein: CASSLAHGGAISSYEQYF. Supplemented by reference TRBV7-2 and TRBJ2-7, the full variable domain reads GAGVSQSPSNKVTEKGKDVELRCDPISGHTALYWYRQSLGQGLEFLIYFQGNSAPDKSGLPSDRFSAERTGGSVSTLTIQRTQQEDSAVYLCASSLAHGGAISSYEQYFGPGTRLTVT.

The V and J genes are TRBV19 and TRBJ1-3; possibly TRBD1 for D (6 bases). The CDR3 extends over 14 amino acids. Deletions cut 5 bases from V and 4 bases from J, with 12 bases between. The V gene's germline CDR1 is LNHDA and CDR2 SQIVND (reference sequence). The CDR3 region has the DNA TGTGCCAGTAGTGCGACAGGAGAAGGAAACACCATATATTTT. The encoded protein is CASSATGEGNTIYF.

The chain is built from TRBV2 and TRBJ1-6; maybe TRBD1 (6 bases). From germline, CDR1 is SNHLY and CDR2 FYNNEI. CDR3 length: 14 amino acids. Between the trimmed V and J ends, which lost 5 bases and 7 bases, there was a span of 12 bases. DNA of the CDR3: TGTGCCAGCAGTACACAGGGATTCAATTCACCCCTCCACTTT. Translated: CASSTQGFNSPLHF.

In this sample, this clone turned up once. The chain employs TRBV7-8 and TRBJ1-1; D is perhaps TRBD1 (5 bases). The CDR3 has 16 residues. Germline assignment: CDR1 SGHVS and CDR2 FQNEAQ. V lost 1 base to trimming and J lost 0 bases, with 12 bases between them. The chain's CDR3 is CASSLVDTGLNTEAFF. The CDR3 DNA reads as TGTGCCAGCAGCTTAGTGGACACAGGCTTGAACACTGAAGCTTTCTTT.

This chain links TRBV14 with TRBJ2-3; the match to TRBD2 covers 10 bases. This CDR3 spans 20 amino acids. Trimming cost V 4 bases and J 3 bases; bases outside gene matches: 19. Per the germline V gene, CDR1 is SGHDN and CDR2 is FVKESK. The CDR3 nucleotides read TGTGCCAGCAGCCTGATTCACAGGGGTCGACTAGCGGGTCCGACAGATACGCAGTATTTT. It translates to CASSLIHRGRLAGPTDTQYF. The variable domain in full, completed from reference TRBV14 and TRBJ2-3, reads EAGVTQFPSHSVIEKGQTVTLRCDPISGHDNLYWYRRVMGKEIKFLLHFVKESKQDESGMPNNRFLAERTGGTYSTLKVQPAELEDSGVYFCASSLIHRGRLAGPTDTQYFGPGTRLTVL.

In DNA, the CDR3 is TGTGCCAGCAGTGACCGTCTTAATGGCTACACCTTC. Protein sequence: CASSDRLNGYTF. The V gene is TRBV6-4, the J gene TRBJ1-2; D not resolved. The CDR3 has 12 residues. Deletions cut 2 bases from V and 6 bases from J, with 7 bases between. Germline CDR1 is MRHNA and CDR2 is SNTAGT.

The chain joins TRBV27 to TRBJ2-1; perhaps TRBD1 as D (5 bases). There are 13 residues in the CDR3. Trimming cost V 8 bases and J 7 bases, with 15 bases left between them. Looked up from germline, CDR1 is MNHEY and CDR2 is SMNVEV (reference sequence). CDR3 coding DNA: TGTGCCAGCCTCAGGGTTGGTGGTAATGAGCAGTTCTTC. Translated: CASLRVGGNEQFF.

The chain joins TRBV5-1 to TRBJ1-1; 8 positions agree with TRBD1. V was pared by 4 bases and J by 1 base, with 6 bases of the junction left unmatched. Germline V gene data show CDR1 as SGHRS and CDR2 as YFSETQ. CDR3 length equals 15 residues. In DNA, the CDR3 is TGCGCCAGCAGCCACGGAGGGACAGGGAACACTGAAGCTTTCTTT. It specifies CASSHGGTGNTEAFF.

The chain has TRBV19 and TRBJ1-1; 7 bases align to TRBD1. The CDR3 contains 14 residues. V dropped 0 bases and J dropped 9; count of bases not matched to a gene: 7. CDR1 and CDR2 (germline): LNHDA, SQIVND (reference sequence). The CDR3 reads CASSIDLPRGKAFF. The CDR3 DNA reads TGTGCCAGTAGTATAGATCTCCCCAGGGGGAAAGCTTTCTTT.

The chain uses TRBV29-1 and TRBJ1-5, with a weak D call TRBD1 (5 bases). Per the germline V gene, CDR1 is SQVTM and CDR2 is ANQGSEA. V was cut by 5 bases and J by 4 bases, with 9 bases left in between. The CDR3 consists of 12 residues. The CDR3 nucleotides read TGCAGCGTTTCCTCAGGGAATCAGCCCCAGCATTTT. Translated, it gives CSVSSGNQPQHF. The full variable domain, its missing parts supplied by reference TRBV29-1 and TRBJ1-5, is SAVISQKPSRDICQRGTSLTIQCQVDSQVTMMFWYRQQPGQSLTLIATANQGSEATYESGFVIDKFPISRPNLTFSTLTVSNMSPEDSSIYLCSVSSGNQPQHFGDGTRLSIL.

V gene TRBV10-3 combines with J gene TRBJ1-1; 7 nucleotides agree with TRBD1. Trimming took 5 bases from V and 6 from J; bases not matched to a gene: 12. This CDR3 contains 15 residues. Germline V gives CDR1 ENHRY, CDR2 SYGVKD. CDR3 DNA sequence: TGTGCCATCAGTAAGAATCCGGGACAGACACCTGAAGCTTTCTTT. The encoded protein is CAISKNPGQTPEAFF.

The chain is built from TRBV6-5 and TRBJ1-2; D is ambiguous. V was cut by 6 bases and J by 2 bases, with 10 bases left in between. CDR1 and CDR2 (germline): MNHEY, SVGAGI. The CDR3 consists of 13 residues. The chain's CDR3 is CASRPPGNYGYTF. In DNA, the CDR3 is TGTGCCAGCAGACCCCCGGGAAACTATGGCTACACCTTC.

The chain recombines TRBV2 with TRBJ2-3, with TRBD1 matching 8 bases. After removal of 8 bases from V and 2 bases from J, the junction contained 6 bases not matched to a gene. The CDR3 contains 14 residues. Germline V gene lookup returns CDR1 SNHLY and CDR2 FYNNEI. The CDR3 DNA follows: TGTGCCAGCCGGATCAGGGGGCACACAGATACGCAGTATTTT. Translated, it gives CASRIRGHTDTQYF.

The count of this clone is one. The chain joins TRBV5-1 to TRBJ1-3; the match to TRBD1 covers 10 bases. The CDR3 consists of 15 residues. Germline lookup yields CDR1 SGHRS and CDR2 YFSETQ. Germline trimming cut 4 bases from V and 5 bases from J; bases unmatched to any gene: 6. This CDR3 reads CASSPGTGARNTIYF. The CDR3, as DNA: TGCGCCAGCAGCCCCGGGACAGGGGCAAGAAACACCATATATTTT.

This clone showed up just once. The CDR3 is CASSQTQGPIYGYTF. The CDR3 nucleotides read TGTGCCAGCAGTCAAACACAGGGTCCGATCTATGGCTACACCTTC. The rearrangement joins TRBV6-5 to TRBJ1-2, with D possibly matching TRBD1 (6 bases). Germline values: CDR1 MNHEY, CDR2 SVGAGI. CDR3 length equals 15 residues. Trimming cost V 5 bases and J 4 bases, with 17 bases left between them.

This chain connects TRBV6-5 to TRBJ1-4; 7 nucleotides line up with TRBD1. J lost 8 bases, V lost 2 bases, and 5 bases had no gene match. CDR1 and CDR2 (germline): MNHEY, SVGAGI. The CDR3 length is 14 residues. This CDR3 is CASSYVAGGEKLFF. In DNA form, the CDR3 reads TGTGCCAGCAGTTACGTAGCAGGGGGGGAAAAACTGTTTTTT.

This clone turned up a few times. The chain couples TRBV5-1 to TRBJ1-1; D is unclear. CDR3 length equals 13 residues. V was trimmed by 0 bases and J by 3 bases, leaving 6 bases between them. Germline CDR1 is SGHRS and CDR2 is YFSETQ. DNA of the CDR3: TGCGCCAGCAGCTTGGGAGTAGACACTGAAGCTTTCTTT. This gives the protein CASSLGVDTEAFF.

J is TRBJ1-2 and V is TRBV27; 9 bases fit TRBD1. CDR1 and CDR2 from the germline V gene are MNHEY and SMNVEV (reference sequence). J gave up 8 bases and V 8 bases, and 12 bases lay outside the gene matches. The CDR3 is made up of 14 amino acids. CDR3 amino acids: CASSGTGPLGGYTF. The CDR3 DNA reads as TGTGCCAGCTCCGGGACAGGGCCCTTGGGAGGCTACACCTTC.

This clone was detected only once. The genes are TRBV28 and TRBJ1-2; D perhaps matches TRBD1 (6 bases). CDR1 and CDR2 from the germline V gene are MDHEN and SYDVKM. This CDR3 comprises 13 residues. V shed 5 bases and J shed 8 bases, with 15 bases lying between them. In DNA form, the CDR3 reads TGTGCCAGCAGTAAACAGGGTCCGAGGGGCTACACCTTC. It yields the protein CASSKQGPRGYTF.

The chain couples TRBV5-5 to TRBJ1-2, with 9 positions matching TRBD1. The CDR3 sequence is 14 residues long. Germline CDR1 reads SGHKS; CDR2 reads YYEKEE (reference sequence). The ends lost 4 bases at V and 6 bases at J; junction bases unmatched: 7. The CDR3 nucleotides read TGTGCCAGCAGCCTTGGACAGGGGCCACATGGCTACACCTTC. Amino acids: CASSLGQGPHGYTF.

The chain recombines TRBV5-4 with TRBJ1-1; D is unclear. This CDR3 region has 14 residues. V shed 2 bases and J shed 0 bases, with 8 bases lying between them. Germline V lookup: CDR1 SGHNT, CDR2 YYREEE (reference sequence). In DNA, the CDR3 is TGTGCCAGCAGCTTCCCAGAGGTGAACACTGAAGCTTTCTTT. Its protein product is CASSFPEVNTEAFF.

The chain recombines TRBV2 with TRBJ2-1; a possible D gene is TRBD1 (6 bases). Germline CDR1 reads SNHLY; CDR2 reads FYNNEI. V was cut by 0 bases and J by 3 bases, with 21 bases left in between. This CDR3 comprises 19 residues. CDR3 DNA: TGTGCCAGCAGTGAAGCGAGGGGGTCACGGACAGTTGGCTACAATGAGCAGTTCTTC. Protein product: CASSEARGSRTVGYNEQFF.

On this clone itself: This sample includes further DNA sequences coding for the same CDR3. The CDR3 region has the DNA TGTGCCAGCAGCTTAGTCAGAAACACTGAAGCTTTCTTT. Amino acid sequence: CASSLVRNTEAFF. This rearrangement joins TRBV11-2 to TRBJ1-1; D is uncertain. Per germline, CDR1 SGHAT and CDR2 FQNNGV. The V and J ends lost 1 base and 2 bases respectively, with 5 bases between them. The CDR3 spans 13 residues.